This passage covers 7 T cell receptor beta chains from one sample sequenced in a study of T-cell memory formation after mild COVID-19. TCRdb processed the 5' RACE reads anew with MiXCR; each CDR3 protein has one entry. The table has about 560,000 distinct CDR3 sequences, over 15% seen once. Sequencing input: PBMCs or a T cell subset sorted from them (not recorded which). The receptors stem from an adult woman who had mild COVID-19 (a few samples of this study predate the infection). Cell type and time point are not known.

This sequence joins TRBV4-1 and TRBJ2-3; D gene uncertain. This CDR3 has 16 amino acids. Trimming left V 1 base short and J 7 bases short, with 18 bases between. Per germline, CDR1 MGHRA and CDR2 YSYEKL. The CDR3 DNA follows: TGCGCCAGCAGCCAAGGGCCTCTTCGAGTGGAAAATACGCAGTATTTT. Its protein product is CASSQGPLRVENTQYF.

This rearrangement joins TRBV27 to TRBJ1-4, with TRBD1 as a possible D gene (5 bases). V was shortened by 6 bases and J by 4 bases, with 18 bases between the two germline ends. From germline, CDR1 is MNHEY and CDR2 SMNVEV (reference sequence). The CDR3 is made up of 16 amino acids. CDR3 loop: CASRAAGTARNEKLFF. The CDR3 nucleotides read TGTGCCAGCAGAGCGGCCGGGACCGCTCGTAATGAAAAACTGTTTTTT.

This clonotype appeared a few times. The J gene is TRBJ1-6, the V gene TRBV20-1; D is perhaps TRBD1 (6 bases). Trimming shortened V by 0 bases and J by 6 bases, and 21 bases separated the two germline ends. This CDR3 region has 18 residues. CDR1 and CDR2 from the germline V gene are DFQATT and SNEGSKA (reference sequence). CDR3 DNA: TGCAGTGCTAGAGACGCGGGCGGGGGCGAACCTTTTAATTCACCCCTCCACTTT. Its translation: CSARDAGGGEPFNSPLHF.

The chain links TRBV18 to TRBJ2-5; 7 nucleotides agree with TRBD2. The CDR3 has 17 amino acids. Germline-derived CDR1 and CDR2 are KGHSH and LQKENI. J was trimmed by 5 bases and V by 2 bases; bases with no gene match: 14. The CDR3 loop reads CASSPLPGGSEEETQYF. The CDR3 nucleotides are TGTGCCAGCTCACCATTACCCGGCGGGAGTGAGGAGGAGACCCAGTACTTC.

This clonotype turned up a few times. The rearrangement links TRBV4-1 to TRBJ2-1; 9 bases map to TRBD2. The CDR3 contains 18 residues. V lost 3 bases, J lost 5 bases, and 14 bases stayed unmatched. Germline V CDR1 and CDR2: MGHRA, YSYEKL. The CDR3 bases are TGCGCCAGCAGCCATGACCGATTAGCGGGGGCGCCCCACAATGAGCAGTTCTTC. Residues: CASSHDRLAGAPHNEQFF.

This clonotype was detected a few times. The chain is built from TRBV11-2 and TRBJ2-3, with D possibly being TRBD1 (6 bases). CDR1 is SGHAT, CDR2 FQNNGV, per germline. V was shortened by 11 bases and J by 5 bases, with 17 bases between the two germline ends. The CDR3 contains 13 residues. This CDR3 is CAYREVGGDTQYF. CDR3 DNA sequence: TGTGCCTATCGTGAGGTAGGGGGAGATACGCAGTATTTT.

The V gene is TRBV5-1, the J gene TRBJ2-3; D remains ambiguous. CDR1 and CDR2 from the germline V gene are SGHRS and YFSETQ. CDR3 length: 15 residues. V lost 4 bases and J lost 0, with 12 bases in between. CDR3 amino acids: CASSPDVTSTDTQYF. The CDR3 DNA is TGCGCCAGCAGCCCGGACGTGACAAGCACAGATACGCAGTATTTT.